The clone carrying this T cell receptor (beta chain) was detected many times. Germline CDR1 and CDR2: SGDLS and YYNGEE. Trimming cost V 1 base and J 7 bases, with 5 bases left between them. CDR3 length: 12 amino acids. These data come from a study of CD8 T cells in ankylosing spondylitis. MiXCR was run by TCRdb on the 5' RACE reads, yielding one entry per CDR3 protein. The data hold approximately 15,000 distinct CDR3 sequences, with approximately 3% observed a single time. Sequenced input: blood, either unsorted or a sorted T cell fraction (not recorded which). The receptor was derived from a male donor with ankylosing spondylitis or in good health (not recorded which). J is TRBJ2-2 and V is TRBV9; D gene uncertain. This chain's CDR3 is CASSVWDGELFF. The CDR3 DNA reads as TGTGCCAGCAGCGTATGGGACGGGGAGCTGTTTTTT.